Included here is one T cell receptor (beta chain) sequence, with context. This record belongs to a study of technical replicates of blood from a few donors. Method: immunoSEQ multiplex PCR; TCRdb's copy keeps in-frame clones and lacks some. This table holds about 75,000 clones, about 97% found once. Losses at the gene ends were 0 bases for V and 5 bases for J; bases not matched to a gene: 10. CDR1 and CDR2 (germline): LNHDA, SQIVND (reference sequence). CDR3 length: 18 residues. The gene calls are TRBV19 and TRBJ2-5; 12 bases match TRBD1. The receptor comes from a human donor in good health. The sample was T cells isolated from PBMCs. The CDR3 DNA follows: TGTGCCAGTAGTATAGATTCACCGGGACAGGGGGCGGAGGAGACCCAGTACTTC. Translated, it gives CASSIDSPGQGAEETQYF.